This T cell receptor beta chain was profiled in a study of blood T cell repertoires in COVID-19. Study context: T cells, B-cell-depleted T cells, or PBMCs provided the cDNA or gDNA that served as material.

Germline V CDR1 and CDR2: MGHDK, SYGVNS. Losses at the gene ends were 4 bases for V and 8 bases for J; bases not matched to a gene: 10. The CDR3 runs to 14 residues. Authors' data handling: Using reference gene primer amplification, nucleated cell counts were estimated. Libraries were prepared by immunoSEQ multiplex PCR; TCRdb keeps only in-frame clonotypes and omits some of them. V, J and clone size reflect that table, while D and trimming were determined from the DNA. The sample lists 140,000 to 150,000 clones; around 84% were seen once. Sequenced material: peripheral blood. The chain employs TRBV25-1 and TRBJ1-2; 7 positions agree with TRBD1. This sequence was found in a human donor in a cohort sampled during active COVID-19. The CDR3: CASSAPGQLRGYTF. CDR3 DNA: TGTGCCAGCAGTGCCCCGGGACAGCTTCGAGGCTACACCTTC.